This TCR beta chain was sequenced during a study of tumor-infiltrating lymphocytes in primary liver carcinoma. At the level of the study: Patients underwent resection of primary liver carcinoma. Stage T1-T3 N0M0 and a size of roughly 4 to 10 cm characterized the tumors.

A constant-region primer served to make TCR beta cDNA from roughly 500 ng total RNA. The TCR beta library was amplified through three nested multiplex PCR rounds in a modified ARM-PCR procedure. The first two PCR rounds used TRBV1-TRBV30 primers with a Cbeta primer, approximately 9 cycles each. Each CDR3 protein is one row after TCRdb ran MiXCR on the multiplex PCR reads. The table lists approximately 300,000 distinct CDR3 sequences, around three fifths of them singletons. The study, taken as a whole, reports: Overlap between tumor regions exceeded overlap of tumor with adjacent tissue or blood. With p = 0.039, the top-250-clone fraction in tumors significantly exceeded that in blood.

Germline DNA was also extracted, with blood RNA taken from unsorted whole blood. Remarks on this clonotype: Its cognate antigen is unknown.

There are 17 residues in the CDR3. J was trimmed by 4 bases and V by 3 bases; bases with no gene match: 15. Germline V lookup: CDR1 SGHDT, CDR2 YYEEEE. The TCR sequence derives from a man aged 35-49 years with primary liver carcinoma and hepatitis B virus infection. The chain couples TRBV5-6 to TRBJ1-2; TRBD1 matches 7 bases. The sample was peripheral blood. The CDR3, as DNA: TGTGCCAGCAGCTCCGGGACAGAGATAGCTTGGGGCTATGGCTACACCTTC. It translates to CASSSGTEIAWGYGYTF.